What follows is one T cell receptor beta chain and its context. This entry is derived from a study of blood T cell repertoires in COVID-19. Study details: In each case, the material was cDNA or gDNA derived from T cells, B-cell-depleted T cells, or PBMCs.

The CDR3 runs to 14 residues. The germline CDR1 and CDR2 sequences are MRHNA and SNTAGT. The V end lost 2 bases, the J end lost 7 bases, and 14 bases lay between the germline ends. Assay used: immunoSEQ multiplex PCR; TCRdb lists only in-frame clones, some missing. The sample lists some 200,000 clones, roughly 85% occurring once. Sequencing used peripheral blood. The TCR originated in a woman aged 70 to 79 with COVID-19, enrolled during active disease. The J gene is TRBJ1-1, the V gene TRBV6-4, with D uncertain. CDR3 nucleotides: TGTGCCAGCAGTGACCGCGCCGATTCACTTGAAGCTTTCTTT. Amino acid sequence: CASSDRADSLEAFF.